These T cell receptor beta chains were read from a single sample in a study of blood T cell repertoires in COVID-19. Method: immunoSEQ multiplex PCR; TCRdb's copy keeps in-frame clones and lacks some. The sample has about 300,000 clones, about nine tenths seen once; the top ten hold about 4.6%. Sample: PBMCs or T cells enriched from blood (not recorded which). Every receptor here comes from a man younger than 45 who had recovered from COVID-19. Each CDR3 is given with its conserved first and last residue. The D gene is left open where the match is weak. A row's size may be missing; if present it is once, few, many or a size class.

>TRBV11-3|TRBD1|TRBJ1-6|.
TGTGCCAGCAGCTCTTACACAGGGGGCACCTCACCCCTCCACTTT
CASSSYTGGTSPLHF
>TRBV7-8|.|TRBJ1-5|.
TGTGCCAGCAGCTTAGTGACAGGCCTTAGCAATCAGCCCCAGCATTTT
CASSLVTGLSNQPQHF
>TRBV5-6|TRBD2|TRBJ2-1|.
TGTGCCAGCAGCTCCTTACTAGCGGGAATAAGCGATGAGCAGTTCTTC
CASSSLLAGISDEQFF
>TRBV5-1|TRBD1|TRBJ1-4|.
TGCGCCAGCAGCCGGGACAGGGTGACTGAAAAACTGTTTTTT
CASSRDRVTEKLFF
>TRBV28|.|TRBJ2-7|.
TGTGCCAGCAGTTTAGCGGGCGAAAGCTCCTACGAGCAGTACTTC
CASSLAGESSYEQYF
>TRBV5-1|.|TRBJ2-7|.
TGCGCCAGCAGCTTGGCCTCAGGACAGGGACTATACGAGCAGTACTTC
CASSLASGQGLYEQYF
>TRBV6-5|.|TRBJ2-7|.
TGTGCCAGCAGTTACAATCCCGCCGGGGAGCAGTACTTC
CASSYNPAGEQYF
>TRBV7-9|.|TRBJ2-3|.
TGTGCCAGCAGCGACGCGGGATGGACAGATACGCAGTATTTT
CASSDAGWTDTQYF
>TRBV4-2|.|TRBJ2-7|.
TGTGCCAGCAGCCTCTCGCTCGGGTTATACGAGCAGTACTTC
CASSLSLGLYEQYF
>TRBV5-4|.|TRBJ1-3|.
TGTGCCAGCAGCTTGGCCCCACAGGCAAACACCATATATTTT
CASSLAPQANTIYF
>TRBV30|.|TRBJ1-2|.
TGTGCCTGGAAACTGCTCCCGGGATTCAGCTATGGCTACACCTTC
CAWKLLPGFSYGYTF
>TRBV25-1|.|TRBJ1-1|.
TGTGCCAGCAGTGACCCTGGAGGGGCTGAAGCTTTCTTT
CASSDPGGAEAFF
>TRBV7-9|.|TRBJ2-2|.
TGTGCCAGCAGCTTAGCGCAGGGGACCGGGGAGCTGTTTTTT
CASSLAQGTGELFF
>TRBV10-3|.|TRBJ1-1|.
TGTGCCATCAGTACAGGGAACACTGAAGCTTTCTTT
CAISTGNTEAFF
>TRBV7-9|.|TRBJ2-3|.
TGTGCCAGCCCGGGGGGCAGGTTCAGCACAGATACGCAGTATTTT
CASPGGRFSTDTQYF
>TRBV28|.|TRBJ2-7|once
TGTGCCAGCAGTCAGGGACAACCCAACTACGAGCAGTACTTC
CASSQGQPNYEQYF
>TRBV10-1|TRBD1|TRBJ1-1|once
TGCGCCAGCAGTTGGGACAGCCTCAACACTGAAGCTTTCTTT
CASSWDSLNTEAFF
>TRBV30|TRBD2|TRBJ2-2|.
TGTGCCTGGAGTGTAGGGGACTACTCCACCGGGGAGCTGTTTTTT
CAWSVGDYSTGELFF
>TRBV5-1|TRBD1|TRBJ2-6|.
TGCGCCAGCAGCTTCCCCGACAGGGCCATTACATACTCTGGGGCCAACGTCCTGACTTTC
CASSFPDRAITYSGANVLTF
>TRBV5-4|.|TRBJ1-1|.
TGTGCCAGCAGCCCGAGGCTCCCGAACACTGAAGCTTTCTTT
CASSPRLPNTEAFF
>TRBV2|.|TRBJ1-2|.
TGTGCCACCTATCCGACAGGAGAGGGGGATGGCTACACCTTC
CATYPTGEGDGYTF
>TRBV18|TRBD1|TRBJ1-5|.
TGTGCCAGCTCACCTGGGACAGGGAATAGCAATCAGCCCCAGCATTTT
CASSPGTGNSNQPQHF
>TRBV28|.|TRBJ2-3|.
TGTGCCAGCAGTGAGAGTGCCGCGGATACGCAGTATTTT
CASSESAADTQYF
>TRBV19|.|TRBJ2-3|.
TGTGCCACCCTAGACAGTTTTGGCACAGATACGCAGTATTTT
CATLDSFGTDTQYF
>TRBV18|TRBD2|TRBJ2-1|.
TGTGCCAGCTCCCCGCGGGAGACTTCCAATGAGCAGTTCTTC
CASSPRETSNEQFF
>TRBV30|.|TRBJ1-2|few
TGTGCCTGGACGGGACTCTCTAAGGGGTATGGCTACACCTTC
CAWTGLSKGYGYTF
>TRBV5-6|.|TRBJ1-1|.
TGTGCCAGCAGCTTCAGGAACACTGAAGCTTTCTTT
CASSFRNTEAFF
>TRBV5-1|.|TRBJ2-3|.
TGCGCCAGCAGCCCGGACAGCCTCACAGATACGCAGTATTTT
CASSPDSLTDTQYF
>TRBV7-2|.|TRBJ2-7|.
TGTGCCAGCAGCTTCGGGAGCCCGGAGATCGAGCAGTACTTC
CASSFGSPEIEQYF
>TRBV5-6|TRBD1|TRBJ1-6|.
TGTGCCAGCAGCTTGGGGGACAGACTCTATAATTCACCCCTCCACTTT
CASSLGDRLYNSPLHF
>TRBV11-2|TRBD1|TRBJ1-1|.
TGTGCCAGCAGCTTATATCGTCGTGGGGGACAGGTAAACACTGAAGCTTTCTTT
CASSLYRRGGQVNTEAFF
>TRBV5-4|TRBD2|TRBJ2-5|.
TGTGCCAGCAGCTTGGGGCGGGAGCTGGGGCCCCAGTACTTC
CASSLGRELGPQYF
>TRBV19|TRBD1|TRBJ1-1|few
TGTGCCAGTAGTATAGGAGGGGGCGGCACTGAAGCTTTCTTT
CASSIGGGGTEAFF
>TRBV6-6|TRBD1|TRBJ1-6|.
TGTGCCAGCAGTCTCGGGACAGGGATAAGCCTGTATAATTCACCCCTCCACTTT
CASSLGTGISLYNSPLHF
>TRBV5-1|TRBD2|TRBJ2-7|.
TGCGCCAGCAGCCTCGGGACTAGCGGGACCTCCTACGAGCAGTACTTC
CASSLGTSGTSYEQYF
>TRBV27|TRBD1|TRBJ1-6|.
TGTGCCAGCAGTTTAATGGGGACAGCCAATTCACCCCTCCACTTT
CASSLMGTANSPLHF
>TRBV6-5|TRBD1|TRBJ1-6|.
TGTGCCAGCAGAGCTCCAGGACAGGGTAATTCACCCCTCCACTTT
CASRAPGQGNSPLHF
>TRBV5-5|TRBD1|TRBJ2-7|.
TGTGCCAGCAGGCCCCCGGGACAGGGGGCGCCCGAGCAGTACTTC
CASRPPGQGAPEQYF
>TRBV6-1|.|TRBJ2-2|.
TGTGCCAGCAGTGAGTACCGGGGGTGGAACACCGGGGAGCTGTTTTTT
CASSEYRGWNTGELFF
>TRBV5-4|TRBD1|TRBJ1-6|.
TGTGCCAGCAGCTTCGACAGGGGGCCGGATTCACCCCTCCACTTT
CASSFDRGPDSPLHF
>TRBV28|.|TRBJ1-2|few
TGTGCCAGCATGGGCAGGGAATTCTATGGCTACACCTTC
CASMGREFYGYTF